This is a list of T cell receptor beta chains from one sample in a study of blood T cells in healthy people across ages. A single record per CDR3 protein comes from TCRdb applying MiXCR to the 5' RACE reads. This repertoire shows some 550,000 distinct CDR3 sequences, around 48% found once; its top ten account for roughly 25%. The sample was blood. All receptors come from a man older than 75 in good health. Each CDR3 is given with its conserved first and last residue. D genes are given only for firm matches. Expanded clones get a size class; other rows say once, few or many, or leave the size out.

clone_size d_call j_call v_call cdr3_nt cdr3_aa
. . TRBJ2-7 TRBV29-1 TGCAGCGTTAAAACAGGGTCCCGACACGAGCAGTACTTC CSVKTGSRHEQYF
. . TRBJ1-1 TRBV6-5 TGTGCCAGCAGGGCAGGGGCTATGAACACTGAAGCTTTCTTT CASRAGAMNTEAFF
few TRBD2 TRBJ2-1 TRBV20-1 TGCAGTGCTAGCATAGCGGGAGGGCCCTACAATGAGCAGTTCTTC CSASIAGGPYNEQFF
. . TRBJ1-1 TRBV20-1 TGCAGCGCAAAGGGGGGGGCGGGAAACACTGAAGCTTTCTTT CSAKGGAGNTEAFF
. . TRBJ1-2 TRBV20-1 TGCAGTGCATCAGAGGGACGCGGGGGGGATGGCTACACCTTC CSASEGRGGDGYTF
few . TRBJ2-5 TRBV4-2 TGTGCCAGCAGCCAAGTTAATGTGGAAGAGACCCAGTACTTC CASSQVNVEETQYF
. TRBD1 TRBJ2-7 TRBV7-9 TGTGCCAGCAGCCCAAAGGACAGGGTGTTCCACGAGCAGTACTTC CASSPKDRVFHEQYF
. TRBD1 TRBJ1-2 TRBV4-3 TGCGCCAGCAGCCAAGAAGGGACAGGGAACTATGGCTACACCTTC CASSQEGTGNYGYTF
. . TRBJ2-5 TRBV9 TGTGCCAGCAGCGTAGCCCAGCGGAGTCAAGAGACCCAGTACTTC CASSVAQRSQETQYF
. TRBD2 TRBJ2-3 TRBV5-1 TGCGCCAGCAGCTTCCCTAAAGCGGGGGGCATCACAGATACGCAGTATTTT CASSFPKAGGITDTQYF
. TRBD2 TRBJ2-1 TRBV29-1 TGCAGCGTTCCAAAGCGGGAAGGTTCGTACAATGAGCAGTTCTTC CSVPKREGSYNEQFF
. . TRBJ2-4 TRBV27 TGTGCCAGCAGTCCCCTAGGCGGACTAGCCAAAAACATTCAGTACTTC CASSPLGGLAKNIQYF
many TRBD1 TRBJ1-6 TRBV6-5 TGTGCCAGCAGTTACTCCACCCCCGGACAGGGGACTTTCGATTCACCCCTCCACTTT CASSYSTPGQGTFDSPLHF
. . TRBJ2-5 TRBV19 TGTGCCAGTAGTACGTCACTAACAGGGACGGCACAAGAGACCCAGTACTTC CASSTSLTGTAQETQYF
few TRBD2 TRBJ2-1 TRBV20-1 TGCAGTGCTAGACGTCCGGGAGGGCCGGGTGATGAGCAGTTCTTC CSARRPGGPGDEQFF
. TRBD2 TRBJ2-3 TRBV12-3/TRBV12-4 TGTGCCAGCAGGGGTACTAGCGGGCGAACCTCAGATACGCAGTATTTT CASRGTSGRTSDTQYF
. . TRBJ2-5 TRBV3-1 TGTGCCAGCAGCCAAGATACGACATTCGAGACCCAGTACTTC CASSQDTTFETQYF
. . TRBJ1-1 TRBV7-3 TGTGCCAGCAGAAAACAGCCGAACACTGAAGCTTTCTTT CASRKQPNTEAFF
. TRBD1 TRBJ2-1 TRBV5-1 TGCGCCAGCAGCACCGGGACAGGGGTAGGTGAGCAGTTCTTC CASSTGTGVGEQFF
. TRBD2 TRBJ2-3 TRBV7-2 TGTGCCAGCAGCTCTCATAGCGGGGCGGCTACAGATACGCAGTATTTT CASSSHSGAATDTQYF
few TRBD2 TRBJ2-1 TRBV20-1 TGCAGTGCTAGAGGAGGACTAGCGGGAGAGGAGCAGTTCTTC CSARGGLAGEEQFF
few . TRBJ2-1 TRBV3-1 TGTGCCAGCAGCCAAACTCTCCTAGCCCTTAATGAGCAGTTCTTC CASSQTLLALNEQFF
. TRBD1 TRBJ2-7 TRBV4-1 TGCGCCAGCAGCCTCGACAGGGGGTACGGGTACGAGCAGTACTTC CASSLDRGYGYEQYF
few TRBD2 TRBJ2-3 TRBV18 TGTGCCAGCTCACCCGGGATCCAGCGGGAAGATACGCAGTATTTT CASSPGIQREDTQYF
. TRBD2 TRBJ2-3 TRBV5-1 TGCGCCAACAGCTTGGCCCCGCGGGGGGACCAAAAGGGTACGCAGTATTTT CANSLAPRGDQKGTQYF
. TRBD1 TRBJ2-7 TRBV7-3 TGTGCCAGCAGCTCTGGACAGGGGCCCGCCGAGCAGTACTTC CASSSGQGPAEQYF
. TRBD2 TRBJ2-5 TRBV7-2 TGTGCCAGCCTGCGGGGGGCGGGAGAGACCCAGTACTTC CASLRGAGETQYF